This is a list of T cell receptor beta chains from one sample in a study of shared clonotypes between healthy human individuals. The repertoire was sequenced with immunoSEQ multiplex PCR; TCRdb's copy has only in-frame clones and lacks some. The repertoire includes over 1.5 million clones, 98% of them detected once, and about 0.4% sits in the top ten. Sequencing was done on a sample of naive CD4+ T cells sorted from blood. These receptors all come from a man between 25 and 39 years old in good health. Each CDR3 is given with its conserved first and last residue. The order of the fields is V gene, D gene, clone size, J gene, CDR3 protein, CDR3 DNA. D genes are given only for firm matches. Only some rows state a clone size, as once, few, many or a class for expanded clones.

TRBV11-3,NA,NA,TRBJ1-2,CASSLTIYLAYGYTF,TGTGCCAGCAGCTTAACCATATACTTGGCCTATGGCTACACCTTC
TRBV18,TRBD1,NA,TRBJ2-7,CASSPLGTGDEQYF,TGTGCCAGCTCACCACTGGGGACAGGGGACGAGCAGTACTTC
TRBV7-2,NA,NA,TRBJ1-4,CASSTQGGLNEKLFF,TGTGCCAGCAGTACCCAGGGTGGACTTAATGAAAAACTGTTTTTT
TRBV6-1,TRBD1,NA,TRBJ1-2,CASSVDRFSGYTF,TGTGCCAGCAGTGTGGACAGGTTTTCTGGCTACACCTTC
TRBV10-2,TRBD2,NA,TRBJ2-5,CASSIHGLAGQETQYF,TGCGCCAGCAGTATACACGGATTAGCGGGGCAAGAGACCCAGTACTTC
TRBV4-2,TRBD1,once,TRBJ2-7,CASSRHPGQPDYEQYF,TGTGCCAGCAGCAGACATCCGGGACAGCCCGACTACGAGCAGTACTTC
TRBV6-5,TRBD1,NA,TRBJ1-2,CASKGTANYGYTF,TGTGCCAGCAAAGGGACAGCTAACTATGGCTACACCTTC
TRBV7-2,TRBD2,once,TRBJ2-4,CASSSRTLTSGSDENIQYF,TGTGCCAGCAGCTCACGTACTTTAACTAGCGGGAGTGACGAAAACATTCAGTACTTC
TRBV2,NA,NA,TRBJ2-7,CASTRRGTSYEQYF,TGTGCCAGCACTCGTCGGGGTACCTCCTACGAGCAGTACTTC
TRBV28,NA,NA,TRBJ1-2,CASSLDGDYGYTF,TGTGCCAGCAGTTTGGACGGAGACTATGGCTACACCTTC
TRBV4-1,NA,NA,TRBJ2-1,CASSRVLDMTYNEQFF,TGCGCCAGCAGCCGAGTCCTAGATATGACCTACAATGAGCAGTTCTTC
TRBV18,NA,NA,TRBJ2-3,CASSPLAGTDTQYF,TGTGCCAGCTCACCATTAGCGGGCACAGATACGCAGTATTTT
TRBV5-4,NA,NA,TRBJ2-7,CASSHVGARGQYF,TGTGCCAGCAGTCATGTGGGGGCGAGGGGACAGTACTTC
TRBV5-1,NA,NA,TRBJ2-1,CASSRQGGTYNEQFF,TGCGCCAGCAGCCGGCAGGGTGGGACCTACAATGAGCAGTTCTTC
TRBV27,TRBD1,NA,TRBJ2-1,CASSLRRGTGRYNEQFF,TGTGCCAGCAGTTTGAGGCGAGGGACAGGGAGGTACAATGAGCAGTTCTTC
TRBV18,TRBD1,NA,TRBJ1-1,CASSPLRTGLNTEAFF,TGTGCCAGCTCACCATTGCGGACAGGGTTGAACACTGAAGCTTTCTTT
TRBV30,NA,few,TRBJ1-5,CAWDRSNQPQHF,TGTGCCTGGGACAGGAGTAATCAGCCCCAGCATTTT
TRBV27,NA,once,TRBJ2-3,CASTLSLGSDTQYF,TGTGCCAGCACCCTTTCTCTCGGGTCAGATACGCAGTATTTT
TRBV5-1,NA,NA,TRBJ2-5,CASSSTGKGETQYF,TGCGCCAGCAGCTCCACAGGGAAGGGAGAGACCCAGTACTTC
TRBV6-1,NA,NA,TRBJ2-2,CASSVDRTGELFF,TGTGCCAGCAGTGTTGATAGGACCGGGGAGCTGTTTTTT
TRBV5-8,NA,NA,TRBJ2-7,CASSREKTYEQYF,TGTGCCAGCAGCAGAGAGAAGACCTACGAGCAGTACTTC
TRBV30,NA,NA,TRBJ2-3,CAWSSGNSDTQYF,TGTGCCTGGAGTTCAGGAAACTCAGATACGCAGTATTTT
TRBV7-9,NA,NA,TRBJ1-1,CASSLDLDTEAFF,TGTGCCAGCAGCTTAGATCTTGACACTGAAGCTTTCTTT
TRBV21-1,NA,NA,TRBJ2-1,CASSKRWSGRDNEQFF,TGTGCCAGCAGCAAAAGATGGAGCGGGAGGGACAATGAGCAGTTCTTC
TRBV5-1,NA,NA,TRBJ1-1,CASSLGAGNTEAFF,TGCGCCAGCAGCTTGGGGGCTGGGAACACTGAAGCTTTCTTT
TRBV10-1,NA,few,TRBJ2-5,CASSRDRETQYF,TGCGCCAGCAGCAGGGATCGAGAGACCCAGTACTTC
TRBV5-1,TRBD2,NA,TRBJ2-7,CASSRGDESSYEQYF,TGCGCCAGCAGCCGGGGGGACGAGTCTTCCTACGAGCAGTACTTC
TRBV7-8,TRBD1,NA,TRBJ1-2,CASSPTGGYGYTF,TGTGCCAGCAGCCCAACAGGGGGGTATGGCTACACCTTC
TRBV20-1,NA,NA,TRBJ1-2,CSASRSYTF,TGCAGTGCTAGTAGAAGCTACACCTTC
TRBV9,NA,NA,TRBJ2-1,CASSVVSEGYNEQFF,TGTGCCAGCAGCGTAGTGTCTGAGGGCTACAATGAGCAGTTCTTC
TRBV14,TRBD2,NA,TRBJ2-1,CASSQDRAGTSGRTRNEQFF,TGTGCCAGCAGCCAAGATCGGGCTGGGACTAGCGGGAGAACACGCAATGAGCAGTTCTTC
TRBV5-1,NA,once,TRBJ2-7,CASSLVASIPNYEQYF,TGCGCCAGCAGCTTGGTCGCTAGTATCCCCAACTACGAGCAGTACTTC
TRBV30,TRBD1,NA,TRBJ2-7,CALNPGQGVGEQYF,TGTGCCTTGAATCCGGGACAGGGGGTGGGGGAGCAGTACTTC
TRBV29-1,NA,once,TRBJ2-3,CSVRDLTDTQYF,TGCAGCGTTCGGGACTTAACAGATACGCAGTATTTT
TRBV6-5,TRBD1,NA,TRBJ1-2,CASRKTGQVNDGYTF,TGTGCCAGCAGAAAAACGGGACAGGTGAACGATGGCTACACCTTC
TRBV19,TRBD1,NA,TRBJ1-5,CASSPRGNRGFSNQPQHF,TGTGCCAGTAGTCCTAGGGGGAACAGGGGTTTTAGCAATCAGCCCCAGCATTTT
TRBV5-1,TRBD1,NA,TRBJ2-4,CASSLGGQVENIQYF,TGCGCCAGCAGCTTAGGGGGACAGGTCGAAAACATTCAGTACTTC
TRBV7-6,TRBD1,NA,TRBJ2-7,CASSLGTGYEQYF,TGTGCCAGCAGCTTAGGGACAGGGTACGAGCAGTACTTC
TRBV7-9,TRBD2,NA,TRBJ2-7,CASSFTSGKAIYEQYF,TGTGCCAGCAGTTTCACTAGCGGGAAAGCGATCTACGAGCAGTACTTC
TRBV5-4,NA,NA,TRBJ2-1,CASSFGGSAYNEQFF,TGTGCCAGCAGCTTTGGTGGGTCGGCCTACAATGAGCAGTTCTTC
TRBV25-1,TRBD2,NA,TRBJ2-3,CASSEWTSGRNTDTQYF,TGTGCCAGCAGTGAGTGGACTAGCGGGAGGAACACAGATACGCAGTATTTT
TRBV9,NA,once,TRBJ2-2,CASSVGGNTGELFF,TGTGCCAGCAGCGTAGGGGGAAACACCGGGGAGCTGTTTTTT
TRBV27,NA,NA,TRBJ2-1,CASSLTGSSYNEQFF,TGTGCCAGCAGTTTGACGGGGAGCTCCTACAATGAGCAGTTCTTC
TRBV29-1,NA,NA,TRBJ1-4,CSVLQTSNEKLFF,TGCAGCGTTTTACAGACCTCTAATGAAAAACTGTTTTTT
TRBV5-5,TRBD2,NA,TRBJ2-7,CASSLEGQGLYEQYF,TGTGCCAGCAGCTTGGAGGGTCAGGGACTATACGAGCAGTACTTC
TRBV7-6,NA,NA,TRBJ2-1,CASSLENEQFF,TGTGCCAGCAGCTTGGAGAATGAGCAGTTCTTC
TRBV7-6,NA,NA,TRBJ1-5,CASSLQPNQPQHF,TGTGCCAGCAGCTTACAGCCAAATCAGCCCCAGCATTTT
TRBV7-2,TRBD2,NA,TRBJ2-7,CASSLVGGLAYEQYF,TGTGCCAGCAGCTTAGTCGGGGGACTAGCCTACGAGCAGTACTTC